The rows below give T cell receptor beta chains drawn from one sample of a study of cytomegalovirus exposure and HLA in healthy donors. Only in-frame clones appear in the TCRdb table, and some are missing; sequencing was by immunoSEQ multiplex PCR. In the table there are 130,000 or so clones, roughly 80% of which are singletons. Sequencing used PBMCs. These receptors were collected from a man aged 25-40 years in good health and CMV-seronegative. CDR3s include the opening cysteine and the closing phenylalanine or tryptophan. Each record gives: D gene, V gene, J gene, clone size, CDR3 protein, CDR3 DNA. A D gene is named only where the DNA matches it firmly. For some rows the clone size is stated as once, few or many, or as a class when expanded; others skip it.

D gene: NA; V gene: TRBV11-1; J gene: TRBJ2-6; clone size: NA; CDR3 protein: CASSIHDSGANVLTF; CDR3 DNA: TGTGCCAGCAGCATACACGACTCTGGGGCCAACGTCCTGACTTTC
D gene: NA; V gene: TRBV5-4; J gene: TRBJ1-4; clone size: once; CDR3 protein: CASSREPNEKLFF; CDR3 DNA: TGTGCCAGCAGCAGAGAGCCTAATGAAAAACTGTTTTTT
D gene: NA; V gene: TRBV29-1; J gene: TRBJ1-1; clone size: NA; CDR3 protein: CSVEVSAEAFF; CDR3 DNA: TGCAGCGTTGAAGTTTCCGCTGAAGCTTTCTTT
D gene: TRBD2; V gene: TRBV27; J gene: TRBJ2-2; clone size: NA; CDR3 protein: CASAPTTSGNTGELFF; CDR3 DNA: TGTGCCAGCGCACCCACGACTAGCGGGAACACCGGGGAGCTGTTTTTT
D gene: NA; V gene: TRBV4-3; J gene: TRBJ1-1; clone size: few; CDR3 protein: CASSQDSHRNTEAFF; CDR3 DNA: TGCGCCAGCAGCCAAGACTCCCACAGGAACACTGAAGCTTTCTTT
D gene: TRBD1; V gene: TRBV5-1; J gene: TRBJ1-2; clone size: NA; CDR3 protein: CASSSPLHRGPVPSSNYGYTF; CDR3 DNA: TGCGCCAGCAGCTCACCCCTCCACAGGGGGCCAGTCCCTTCTTCTAACTATGGCTACACCTTC
D gene: TRBD1; V gene: TRBV7-9; J gene: TRBJ2-1; clone size: NA; CDR3 protein: CASSLFGRGVRTGGEQFF; CDR3 DNA: TGTGCCAGCAGCTTATTCGGTAGGGGCGTGAGGACAGGTGGTGAGCAGTTCTTC
D gene: NA; V gene: TRBV30; J gene: TRBJ2-7; clone size: NA; CDR3 protein: CAWRASSLAYEQYF; CDR3 DNA: TGTGCCTGGAGAGCGAGCTCCCTTGCCTACGAGCAGTACTTC
D gene: TRBD1; V gene: TRBV18; J gene: TRBJ1-2; clone size: NA; CDR3 protein: CASSTQGADYTF; CDR3 DNA: TGTGCCAGCTCTACCCAGGGGGCGGACTACACCTTC
D gene: NA; V gene: TRBV7-6; J gene: TRBJ1-6; clone size: NA; CDR3 protein: CASSLGTTGNSPLHF; CDR3 DNA: TGTGCCAGCAGCCTAGGGACCACGGGGAATTCACCCCTCCACTTT
D gene: NA; V gene: TRBV6-1; J gene: TRBJ2-5; clone size: NA; CDR3 protein: CASSEVEGAGQETQYF; CDR3 DNA: TGTGCCAGCAGTGAAGTGGAGGGGGCAGGTCAAGAGACCCAGTACTTC
D gene: NA; V gene: TRBV15; J gene: TRBJ1-2; clone size: NA; CDR3 protein: CATGQGLNYGYTF; CDR3 DNA: TGTGCCACCGGGCAGGGGCTTAACTATGGCTACACCTTC
D gene: TRBD2; V gene: TRBV7-9; J gene: TRBJ2-1; clone size: NA; CDR3 protein: CASSPGTSGAGEQFF; CDR3 DNA: TGTGCCAGCAGTCCAGGGACTAGCGGAGCCGGTGAGCAGTTCTTC
D gene: NA; V gene: TRBV18; J gene: TRBJ2-5; clone size: NA; CDR3 protein: CASSPPEGETQYF; CDR3 DNA: TGTGCCAGCTCACCACCGGAGGGGGAGACCCAGTACTTC
D gene: TRBD1; V gene: TRBV7-3; J gene: TRBJ2-7; clone size: NA; CDR3 protein: CASSSLGMLDRVGREQYF; CDR3 DNA: TGTGCCAGCAGCTCCCTCGGTATGCTGGACAGGGTGGGCCGCGAGCAGTACTTC
D gene: NA; V gene: TRBV6-5; J gene: TRBJ2-7; clone size: NA; CDR3 protein: CASSYSGLPSYEQYF; CDR3 DNA: TGTGCCAGCAGTTACTCGGGACTTCCGTCCTACGAGCAGTACTTC
D gene: TRBD1; V gene: TRBV5-1; J gene: TRBJ1-2; clone size: few; CDR3 protein: CASSLEGATNYGYTF; CDR3 DNA: TGCGCCAGCAGCTTGGAGGGGGCGACTAACTATGGCTACACCTTC
D gene: NA; V gene: TRBV4-1; J gene: TRBJ1-2; clone size: NA; CDR3 protein: CASSAYVGIRGQGYTF; CDR3 DNA: TGCGCCAGCAGCGCCTACGTAGGTATCAGAGGGCAAGGCTACACCTTC
D gene: NA; V gene: TRBV14; J gene: TRBJ1-1; clone size: once; CDR3 protein: CASSQSDWNTEAFF; CDR3 DNA: TGTGCCAGCAGCCAATCCGACTGGAACACTGAAGCTTTCTTT
D gene: TRBD1; V gene: TRBV30; J gene: TRBJ2-7; clone size: once; CDR3 protein: CAWRTGRGPYEQYF; CDR3 DNA: TGTGCCTGGAGGACTGGCAGGGGGCCATACGAGCAGTACTTC
D gene: NA; V gene: TRBV11-3; J gene: TRBJ1-1; clone size: NA; CDR3 protein: CASSLQRLTEASF; CDR3 DNA: TGTGCCAGCAGCTTACAGCGGCTGACTGAAGCTTCCTTT
D gene: TRBD1; V gene: TRBV10-3; J gene: TRBJ1-5; clone size: NA; CDR3 protein: CATLEQGNYNQPQHF; CDR3 DNA: TGTGCCACTTTAGAACAGGGGAATTATAATCAGCCCCAGCATTTT
D gene: NA; V gene: TRBV6-6; J gene: TRBJ2-3; clone size: NA; CDR3 protein: CASRRRGAADTQYF; CDR3 DNA: TGTGCCAGCAGGCGACGGGGGGCCGCAGATACGCAGTATTTT
D gene: NA; V gene: TRBV7-2; J gene: TRBJ1-2; clone size: NA; CDR3 protein: CASSWLEGVYGYTF; CDR3 DNA: TGTGCCAGCAGCTGGTTGGAGGGAGTTTATGGCTACACCTTC
D gene: TRBD1; V gene: TRBV28; J gene: TRBJ2-2; clone size: NA; CDR3 protein: CASSGDRGLSGELFF; CDR3 DNA: TGTGCCAGCAGTGGGGACAGGGGGTTGTCCGGGGAGCTGTTTTTT
D gene: NA; V gene: TRBV28; J gene: TRBJ1-6; clone size: NA; CDR3 protein: CASSTQDSPLHF; CDR3 DNA: TGTGCCAGCTCAACCCAGGATTCACCCCTCCACTTT
D gene: TRBD1; V gene: TRBV27; J gene: TRBJ1-1; clone size: NA; CDR3 protein: CASSLWGTANTEAFF; CDR3 DNA: TGTGCCAGCAGTTTATGGGGGACAGCGAACACTGAAGCTTTCTTT
D gene: NA; V gene: TRBV13; J gene: TRBJ1-1; clone size: few; CDR3 protein: CASGLRLDSLAFF; CDR3 DNA: TGTGCCAGCGGGCTCAGACTGGACAGCCTGGCTTTCTTT
D gene: NA; V gene: TRBV6-4; J gene: TRBJ1-6; clone size: once; CDR3 protein: CASSDSGGTNSPLHF; CDR3 DNA: TGTGCCAGCAGTGACTCGGGAGGGACAAATTCACCCCTCCACTTT
D gene: NA; V gene: TRBV9; J gene: TRBJ1-3; clone size: NA; CDR3 protein: CASTSQVFPNTIYF; CDR3 DNA: TGTGCCAGCACCTCACAGGTTTTCCCGAACACCATATATTTT
D gene: TRBD1; V gene: TRBV10-3; J gene: TRBJ1-1; clone size: NA; CDR3 protein: CAISDPGQGNTEAFF; CDR3 DNA: TGTGCCATCAGTGATCCGGGACAGGGGAACACTGAAGCTTTCTTT
D gene: NA; V gene: TRBV30; J gene: TRBJ1-4; clone size: few; CDR3 protein: CAWRKTGPNEKLFF; CDR3 DNA: TGTGCCTGGAGGAAAACAGGGCCCAATGAAAAACTGTTTTTT
D gene: NA; V gene: TRBV18; J gene: TRBJ1-1; clone size: NA; CDR3 protein: CASSPLPHAGIRDTEAFF; CDR3 DNA: TGTGCCAGCTCTCCCCTGCCTCACGCAGGAATTCGTGACACTGAAGCTTTCTTT
D gene: TRBD1; V gene: TRBV7-9; J gene: TRBJ1-1; clone size: NA; CDR3 protein: CASSLGDSLAEAFF; CDR3 DNA: TGTGCCAGCAGCTTAGGGGACAGCCTAGCTGAAGCTTTCTTT
D gene: NA; V gene: TRBV7-9; J gene: TRBJ1-2; clone size: NA; CDR3 protein: CASSLAAGNGYTF; CDR3 DNA: TGTGCCAGCAGCTTAGCGGCAGGGAATGGCTACACCTTC
D gene: NA; V gene: TRBV14; J gene: TRBJ2-7; clone size: NA; CDR3 protein: CASSPTPRSRGSGEQYF; CDR3 DNA: TGTGCCAGCAGCCCTACACCTAGATCGCGGGGAAGTGGGGAGCAGTACTTC
D gene: TRBD1; V gene: TRBV6-1; J gene: TRBJ2-7; clone size: NA; CDR3 protein: CASSPQGASSYEQYF; CDR3 DNA: TGTGCCAGCAGTCCCCAGGGGGCTAGCTCCTACGAGCAGTACTTC
D gene: TRBD1; V gene: TRBV10-3; J gene: TRBJ2-4; clone size: NA; CDR3 protein: CAISERQGVAKNIQYF; CDR3 DNA: TGTGCCATCAGTGAGCGACAGGGGGTAGCCAAAAACATTCAGTACTTC
D gene: NA; V gene: TRBV15; J gene: TRBJ1-1; clone size: NA; CDR3 protein: CATSRDYGGTEAFF; CDR3 DNA: TGTGCCACCAGCAGAGATTACGGTGGCACTGAAGCTTTCTTT
D gene: NA; V gene: TRBV6-6; J gene: TRBJ1-5; clone size: NA; CDR3 protein: CASSYSVAGQPQHF; CDR3 DNA: TGTGCCAGCAGTTACTCGGTTGCCGGTCAGCCCCAGCATTTT
D gene: TRBD1; V gene: TRBV30; J gene: TRBJ1-5; clone size: NA; CDR3 protein: CAWSGTGAGQPQHF; CDR3 DNA: TGTGCCTGGAGTGGGACAGGGGCGGGTCAGCCCCAGCATTTT
D gene: TRBD1; V gene: TRBV19; J gene: TRBJ1-1; clone size: NA; CDR3 protein: CASTKWTGANTEAFF; CDR3 DNA: TGTGCCAGTACCAAATGGACAGGGGCCAACACTGAAGCTTTCTTT
D gene: TRBD1; V gene: TRBV2; J gene: TRBJ1-2; clone size: NA; CDR3 protein: CASSDPGGLHGYTF; CDR3 DNA: TGTGCCAGCAGTGATCCAGGGGGTTTGCATGGCTACACCTTC
D gene: NA; V gene: TRBV30; J gene: TRBJ2-5; clone size: NA; CDR3 protein: CAWSGGETQYF; CDR3 DNA: TGTGCCTGGAGCGGAGGGGAGACCCAGTACTTC
D gene: NA; V gene: TRBV6-5; J gene: TRBJ2-7; clone size: NA; CDR3 protein: CASTGQYEQYF; CDR3 DNA: TGTGCCAGCACCGGACAGTACGAGCAGTACTTC
D gene: NA; V gene: TRBV5-6; J gene: TRBJ2-1; clone size: NA; CDR3 protein: CASSSWGGRINEQFF; CDR3 DNA: TGTGCCAGCAGCTCCTGGGGGGGCCGGATAAATGAGCAGTTCTTC
D gene: TRBD2; V gene: TRBV19; J gene: TRBJ2-1; clone size: NA; CDR3 protein: CASSIPRRLAGERNEQFF; CDR3 DNA: TGTGCCAGTAGTATTCCCCGTCGACTAGCGGGAGAACGGAATGAGCAGTTCTTC
D gene: NA; V gene: TRBV5-1; J gene: TRBJ1-3; clone size: NA; CDR3 protein: CASRAGPGNTIYF; CDR3 DNA: TGCGCCAGCCGAGCAGGCCCTGGAAACACCATATATTTT
D gene: TRBD2; V gene: TRBV9; J gene: TRBJ2-3; clone size: NA; CDR3 protein: CASNRGRGGPDTQYF; CDR3 DNA: TGTGCCAGCAATCGGGGCCGGGGGGGTCCAGATACGCAGTATTTT
D gene: NA; V gene: TRBV27; J gene: TRBJ2-7; clone size: few; CDR3 protein: CASSFSGQGNHEQYF; CDR3 DNA: TGTGCCAGCAGTTTTTCGGGGCAGGGGAACCACGAGCAGTACTTC
D gene: TRBD1; V gene: TRBV27; J gene: TRBJ1-1; clone size: NA; CDR3 protein: CASRRDRGTEAFF; CDR3 DNA: TGTGCCAGCAGGAGGGACAGGGGAACTGAAGCTTTCTTT
D gene: TRBD1; V gene: TRBV6-5; J gene: TRBJ1-5; clone size: NA; CDR3 protein: CASRVRTGPNQPQHF; CDR3 DNA: TGTGCCAGCAGAGTCCGGACAGGCCCCAATCAGCCCCAGCATTTT
D gene: NA; V gene: TRBV12-5; J gene: TRBJ2-7; clone size: few; CDR3 protein: CASGFEQGYEQYF; CDR3 DNA: TGTGCTAGTGGTTTCGAACAGGGCTACGAGCAGTACTTC
D gene: TRBD2; V gene: TRBV10-3; J gene: TRBJ2-1; clone size: NA; CDR3 protein: CAIKNSGRAGGNEQFF; CDR3 DNA: TGTGCCATCAAAAATAGCGGGAGGGCCGGTGGGAATGAGCAGTTCTTC
D gene: NA; V gene: TRBV27; J gene: TRBJ1-3; clone size: few; CDR3 protein: CASSPQVSGNTIYF; CDR3 DNA: TGTGCCAGCAGTCCACAGGTCTCTGGAAACACCATATATTTT
D gene: TRBD1; V gene: TRBV5-1; J gene: TRBJ2-1; clone size: medium-sized; CDR3 protein: CASSLWGQGNYNEQFF; CDR3 DNA: TGCGCCAGCAGCTTGTGGGGACAGGGAAACTACAATGAGCAGTTCTTC
D gene: TRBD2; V gene: TRBV5-1; J gene: TRBJ2-1; clone size: once; CDR3 protein: CASSIVAGAGNEQFF; CDR3 DNA: TGCGCCAGCAGCATTGTAGCGGGAGCGGGCAATGAGCAGTTCTTC